These 27 T cell receptor beta chains originate from one sample sequenced in a study of OX40 agonist ivuxolimab in advanced cancers. Using immunoSEQ multiplex PCR, the repertoire was profiled, and TCRdb retains in-frame clones only, with some absent. Here the sample spans 72,000 or so clones, 75% to 85% being singletons. The source was CD4+ or CD8+ T cells sorted from blood, collected in a trial of the OX40 agonist ivuxolimab. These TCRs come from an adult with an advanced solid tumor such as melanoma, head and neck, liver or kidney cancer.

The V gene is TRBV25-1, the J gene TRBJ2-2, with D possibly TRBD2 on 6 matching bases. The CDR3 has 17 amino acids. Trimming removed 4 bases at V and 5 bases at J, with 20 bases between. From germline, CDR1 is MGHDK and CDR2 SYGVNS. In nucleotides, the CDR3 is TGTGCCAGCAGTGTGGGGTTGGGGGGTCTTAGGACCGGGGAGCTGTTTTTT. Its protein product is CASSVGLGGLRTGELFF.

V is TRBV7-8 and J is TRBJ1-1; possible D gene TRBD1, 5 bases. Trimming stripped 3 bases from V and 11 bases from J, with 19 bases between. The CDR3 is 14 amino acids. The V gene's germline CDR1 is SGHVS and CDR2 FQNEAQ. CDR3 in amino acids: CASSFHRDAKIAFF. CDR3 nucleotide sequence: TGTGCCAGCAGCTTTCACCGGGACGCCAAAATCGCTTTCTTT.

V gene TRBV7-9 combines with J gene TRBJ1-3, with a tentative D call TRBD1 (6 bases). The germline V and J ends were trimmed by 5 bases and 3 bases, with 14 bases remaining between them. Germline V gene data show CDR1 as SEHNR and CDR2 as FQNEAQ (reference sequence). The CDR3 has 15 amino acids. CDR3 loop: CASSLSGASGNTIYF. The CDR3 DNA sequence: TGTGCCAGCAGCCTGTCGGGGGCGAGTGGAAACACCATATATTTT.

The chain joins TRBV7-2 to TRBJ2-5, with D possibly being TRBD2 (5 bases). This CDR3 spans 13 amino acids. V was shortened by 4 bases and J by 5 bases, with 11 bases between the two germline ends. The germline V gene has CDR1 SGHTA and CDR2 FQGNSA. CDR3 sequence (DNA): TGTGCCAGCAGCTCCCGGCGGGTGGAGACCCAGTACTTC. Residues: CASSSRRVETQYF.

This chain uses TRBV5-1 with TRBJ1-6; D call uncertain. This CDR3 is 13 amino acids long. Germline values: CDR1 SGHRS, CDR2 YFSETQ. V was clipped by 0 bases and J by 7 bases, with 5 bases between them. CDR3 nucleotide sequence: TGCGCCAGCAGCTTGGATCCCAATTCACCCCTCCACTTT. Protein: CASSLDPNSPLHF.

The chain links TRBV7-2 to TRBJ2-7, with D perhaps given as TRBD1 or TRBD2 (5 bases each). Per the germline V gene, CDR1 is SGHTA and CDR2 is FQGNSA. Trimming took off 2 bases at V and 3 bases at J, with 14 bases between the two ends. The CDR3 extends over 15 amino acids. The CDR3 DNA sequence: TGTGCCAGCAGCTTATATGGGGGTGAAGGCTACGAGCAGTACTTC. This codes for CASSLYGGEGYEQYF.

V and J are TRBV9 and TRBJ2-7, with 11 bases identical to TRBD2. CDR1 SGDLS and CDR2 YYNGEE come from the germline V gene. This CDR3 is 15 amino acids long. Germline trimming cut 0 bases from V and 4 bases from J; bases unmatched to any gene: 3. The CDR3 DNA follows: TGTGCCAGCAGCGTAGCTCCTAGCGGGGGGTACGAGCAGTACTTC. It translates to CASSVAPSGGYEQYF.

The table lists this clone with a count of one. The rearrangement joins TRBV7-9 to TRBJ1-2; D might be TRBD1 (5 bases). Trimming removed 6 bases at V and 3 bases at J, with 11 bases between. The CDR3 contains 13 residues. Per the germline V gene, CDR1 is SEHNR and CDR2 is FQNEAQ (reference sequence). The CDR3 bases are TGTGCCAGCAGTTGGGACGGCGACTATGGCTACACCTTC. Its protein is CASSWDGDYGYTF.

This clone appeared once. V gene TRBV5-1 combines with J gene TRBJ1-2; D call uncertain. V lost 0 bases, J lost 4 bases, and 7 bases lay in between. The CDR3 loop spans 13 amino acids. CDR1 is SGHRS and CDR2 is YFSETQ in the germline V gene. CDR3 nucleotide sequence: TGCGCCAGCAGCTTGGACAGATCCTATGGCTACACCTTC. Encoded protein: CASSLDRSYGYTF.

The rearrangement joins TRBV6-5 to TRBJ2-5; 7 nucleotides agree with TRBD1. The CDR3 has 14 amino acids. CDR1 is MNHEY and CDR2 is SVGAGI in the germline V gene. The V and J ends lost 6 bases and 4 bases, in that order; junction bases with no gene match: 8. CDR3 sequence: CASSRTGAGETQYF. As DNA, the CDR3 is TGTGCCAGCAGCAGGACAGGAGCTGGAGAGACCCAGTACTTC.

The chain combines TRBV7-2 with TRBJ2-7; D possibly corresponds to TRBD2 (6 bases). CDR3 length equals 13 residues. Germline assignment: CDR1 SGHTA and CDR2 FQGNSA. Trimming shortened V by 0 bases and J by 9 bases, and 12 bases separated the two germline ends. CDR3: CASSLAGKGGQYF. The CDR3 nucleotides are TGTGCCAGCAGCTTAGCGGGGAAGGGAGGGCAGTACTTC.

This clone has more than one count but fewer than ten. The rearrangement uses TRBV19 and TRBJ1-4, with D unclear. The germline V and J ends were trimmed by 5 bases and 8 bases, with 6 bases remaining between them. Germline V lookup: CDR1 LNHDA, CDR2 SQIVND (reference sequence). The CDR3 sequence is 11 residues long. The CDR3: CASSFLEKLFF. In DNA, the CDR3 is TGTGCCAGTAGTTTCCTGGAAAAACTGTTTTTT. The whole variable domain, filled in from reference TRBV19 and TRBJ1-4, reads DGGITQSPKYLFRKEGQNVTLSCEQNLNHDAMYWYRQDPGQGLRLIYYSQIVNDFQKGDIAEGYSVSREKKESFPLTVTSAQKNPTAFYLCASSFLEKLFFGSGTQLSVL.

There are a few counts of this clone. J is TRBJ1-5 and V is TRBV6-1, with 8 bases matching TRBD1. V was clipped by 10 bases and J by 2 bases; unmatched bases: 10. This CDR3 has 15 amino acids. CDR1 MNHNS and CDR2 SASEGT come from the germline V gene. The DNA of the CDR3 is TGTGCCACCACCCAGGGGGCTAGGGGCAATCAGCCCCAGCATTTT. This sequence encodes CATTQGARGNQPQHF.

The genes are TRBV5-4 and TRBJ2-6, with D unresolved. The CDR3 totals 15 residues. V lost 2 bases and J 0 bases, leaving 6 bases between the germline ends. Germline assignment: CDR1 SGHNT and CDR2 YYREEE (reference sequence). The CDR3 loop is CASSFPGSGANVLTF. CDR3 coding DNA: TGTGCCAGCAGCTTCCCAGGCTCTGGGGCCAACGTCCTGACTTTC.

The chain has TRBV5-1 and TRBJ2-3; 8 bases line up with TRBD2. V shed 7 bases, J shed 1 base, and the junction held 5 bases outside the gene matches. The length of the CDR3 is 14 residues. Germline V gene sequence: CDR1 SGHRS, CDR2 YFSETQ. CDR3 residues: CASSTGLGTDTQYF. The CDR3 DNA reads TGCGCCAGCTCTACGGGACTAGGCACAGATACGCAGTATTTT. Drawing the rest from reference TRBV5-1 and TRBJ2-3, the complete variable domain is KAGVTQTPRYLIKTRGQQVTLSCSPISGHRSVSWYQQTPGQGLQFLFEYFSETQRNKGNFPGRFSGRQFSNSRSEMNVSTLELGDSALYLCASSTGLGTDTQYFGPGTRLTVL.

This chain links TRBV10-3 with TRBJ2-7; TRBD1 matches at 10 bases. CDR1 and CDR2 (germline): ENHRY, SYGVKD. This CDR3 region has 16 residues. V lost 4 bases to trimming and J lost 0 bases; unmatched junction nucleotides: 6. The CDR3 sequence: CAISGTGTGVSYEQYF. CDR3 bases: TGTGCCATCAGTGGGACAGGGACAGGGGTCTCCTACGAGCAGTACTTC.

This clone was recorded a few times. CDR3 loop: CASSEIAGTYNEQFF. For the CDR3, the DNA is TGTGCCAGCAGTGAAATAGCGGGGACCTACAATGAGCAGTTCTTC. This rearrangement joins TRBV2 to TRBJ2-1; 8 bases fit TRBD2. Trimming removed 2 bases from V and 2 bases from J; junction bases left unmatched: 2. CDR1 and CDR2 (germline): SNHLY, FYNNEI. The CDR3 totals 15 residues.

This chain connects TRBV6-5 to TRBJ2-1; 7 bases align to TRBD2. Looked up from germline, CDR1 is MNHEY and CDR2 is SVGAGI. V shed 5 bases and J 3 bases; nucleotides not matched to a gene: 7. This CDR3 region has 15 residues. The CDR3 region is CASSNGGNHYNEQFF. The CDR3 DNA follows: TGTGCCAGCAGTAACGGGGGGAACCACTACAATGAGCAGTTCTTC.

In DNA, the CDR3 is TGTGCCAGCAGTGAATACGGGGGCTCTGGACGAAACACCATATATTTT. It encodes CASSEYGGSGRNTIYF. V and J are TRBV6-1 and TRBJ1-3, with D maybe TRBD1 (6 bases). Germline-derived CDR1 and CDR2 are MNHNS and SASEGT. The CDR3 consists of 16 residues. The V gene lost 2 bases and the J gene lost 5 bases, with 16 bases spanning the gap.

J is TRBJ2-5 and V is TRBV30, with D perhaps TRBD1 or TRBD2 (5 bases each). The CDR3 contains 13 residues. V was pared by 5 bases and J by 0 bases, with 10 bases between. CDR1 GTSNPN and CDR2 SVGIG come from the germline V gene (reference sequence). The CDR3 here is CAWGDGNQETQYF. The CDR3 DNA is TGTGCCTGGGGGGACGGGAACCAAGAGACCCAGTACTTC.

The V call is TRBV19, the J call TRBJ1-5; the D gene is possibly TRBD1 (6 bases). This CDR3 has 13 residues. CDR1 is LNHDA, CDR2 SQIVND, per germline (reference sequence). V was pared by 4 bases and J by 7 bases, with 11 bases between. In nucleotides, the CDR3 is TGTGCCAGTAGTAGGGGGCTAGGGCAGCCCCAGCATTTT. Translated: CASSRGLGQPQHF.

The chain employs TRBV10-3 and TRBJ2-4, with 9 nucleotides matching TRBD1. This CDR3 has 15 amino acids. The junction had 6 bases not matched to a gene; V was cut back by 4 bases and J by 5 bases. Germline V gives CDR1 ENHRY, CDR2 SYGVKD. CDR3 sequence: CAISGGTGRENIQYF. CDR3 nucleotides: TGTGCCATCAGTGGAGGGACAGGGCGCGAAAACATTCAGTACTTC.

The chain joins TRBV7-2 to TRBJ1-5; a weak D match, TRBD1 (5 bases). Germline V CDR1 and CDR2: SGHTA, FQGNSA. The V gene lost 5 bases and the J gene lost 5 bases, with 19 bases spanning the gap. CDR3 length equals 16 residues. CDR3 nucleotides: TGTGCCAGCAGCCGGGGGGTGGGGATTATGGATCAGCCCCAGCATTTT. Protein sequence: CASSRGVGIMDQPQHF.

The CDR3 DNA reads as TGTGCCAGCTCACCTACAGGGGCCGGGGCTTTCTTT. Translation gives CASSPTGAGAFF. The chain employs TRBV18 and TRBJ1-1, with TRBD1 identical over 7 bases. The germline CDR1 and CDR2 sequences are KGHSH and LQKENI. Trimming removed 3 bases from V and 11 bases from J; junction bases left unmatched: 6. CDR3 length: 12 residues. The variable domain in full, with the rest retrieved from reference TRBV18 and TRBJ1-1, is NAGVMQNPRHLVRRRGQEARLRCSPMKGHSHVYWYRQLPEEGLKFMVYLQKENIIDESGMPKERFSAEFPKEGPSILRIQQVVRGDSAAYFCASSPTGAGAFFGQGTRLTVV.

This chain uses TRBV10-3 with TRBJ2-3; D unclear. This CDR3 comprises 11 residues. V was pared by 6 bases and J by 4 bases, with 5 bases between. The germline gives CDR1 ENHRY, CDR2 SYGVKD. In nucleotides, the CDR3 is TGTGCCATCAGCTCGGCAGATACGCAGTATTTT. Amino acids: CAISSADTQYF.

This sequence joins TRBV10-3 and TRBJ2-5; D is tentatively TRBD1 or TRBD2 (5 bases each). Germline V CDR1 and CDR2: ENHRY, SYGVKD. The CDR3 loop spans 13 amino acids. The V end lost 2 bases, the J end lost 4 bases, and 8 bases lay between the germline ends. The CDR3 DNA follows: TGTGCCATCAGTGAGGTGAGGGGAGAGACCCAGTACTTC. It specifies CAISEVRGETQYF.

The genes are TRBV4-2 and TRBJ2-2; D gene ambiguous. The CDR3 contains 15 residues. V dropped 4 bases and J dropped 6 bases, with 15 bases sitting between them. Per germline, CDR1 LGHNA and CDR2 YNFKEQ. DNA for the CDR3: TGTGCCAGCAGCCTAGAAATTAGGCATCCCGGGGAGCTGTTTTTT. Residues: CASSLEIRHPGELFF.